Listed here is a single T cell receptor (beta chain). Its matching antigen is unknown. These data originate in a study of cytomegalovirus exposure and HLA in healthy donors. Study context: The Caucasian-associated ancestry cluster contained 65% to 85% of the approximately 420 genotyped donors. Study outcomes and limitations: There were some public TCRs occurring in many donors, but most TCR sequences were rare. Reportedly, HLA-A and HLA-B alleles of most subjects were accurately predicted from TCR beta.

Amplification used 60 Vbeta primers and 13 Jbeta primers. Clones were read by immunoSEQ multiplex PCR, and TCRdb kept only the in-frame ones, dropping some. The repertoire holds more than 100,000 clones, with 80% as singletons. Germline CDR1 MNHEY, CDR2 SMNVEV (reference sequence). This CDR3 is built from 14 residues. Deletions cut 6 bases from V and 0 bases from J, with 12 bases between. The source is a man between 40 and 49 years old in good health and CMV-seronegative. Sequenced sample: PBMCs. J is TRBJ2-7 and V is TRBV27; no clear D gene. DNA for the CDR3: TGTGCCAGCAGCGGTACCTATAGCTCCTACGAGCAGTACTTC. Its protein product is CASSGTYSSYEQYF.